The TCR beta chain described here comes from a study of blood T cell repertoires in COVID-19. Seattle researchers signed up patients amid active infection and tracked them longitudinally. Per the study methods: Amplification of reference gene primers provided the estimated nucleated cell counts. Generated by immunoSEQ multiplex PCR, the TCRdb table keeps only in-frame clones and is missing some. That table gives V, J and clone size, and the DNA gave D and trimming. The table lists roughly 250,000 clones, 85% to 90% of them singletons. The germline gives CDR1 SQVTM, CDR2 ANQGSEA. This CDR3 has 14 amino acids. Losses at the gene ends were 7 bases for V and 1 base for J; bases not matched to a gene: 6.

This sequence was found in a woman under 40 with COVID-19, enrolled during active disease. The V and J genes are TRBV29-1 and TRBJ2-7; 11 bases fit TRBD1. Sequencing input: peripheral blood. CDR3 residues: CSAWTGGGSYEQYF. CDR3 in DNA: TGCAGCGCTTGGACAGGGGGCGGGTCCTACGAGCAGTACTTC.